These 7 T cell receptor beta chains were all obtained from the same sample, sequenced in a study of OX40 agonist ivuxolimab in advanced cancers. Repertoires were generated with immunoSEQ multiplex PCR, while TCRdb's copy carries only in-frame clones and drops some. Of approximately 90,000 clones listed, around 88% are singletons. This sample comprised CD4+ or CD8+ T cells sorted from blood, obtained in a trial of the OX40 agonist ivuxolimab. The receptors here all came from an adult with an advanced solid tumor such as melanoma, head and neck, liver or kidney cancer.

The CDR3 bases are TGTGCCAGCAGCTTAAGAACAGGGGGTGATGAGCAGTTCTTC. Translation: CASSLRTGGDEQFF. The chain is built from TRBV7-2 and TRBJ2-1; 8 nucleotides align to TRBD1. Germline CDR1 and CDR2: SGHTA and FQGNSA. CDR3 length: 14 amino acids. Germline trimming cut 2 bases from V and 8 bases from J; bases unmatched to any gene: 5.

The rearrangement links TRBV28 to TRBJ1-5, with D tentatively TRBD1 (5 bases). The CDR3 extends over 17 amino acids. Germline V gene sequence: CDR1 MDHEN, CDR2 SYDVKM. Deletions cut 2 bases from V and 3 bases from J, with 17 bases between. The CDR3 DNA reads as TGTGCCAGCAGTTTAGACCGCTGGGGGATGGACAATCAGCCCCAGCATTTT. It specifies CASSLDRWGMDNQPQHF.

The chain couples TRBV27 to TRBJ2-7, with 7 bases matching TRBD1. Germline trimming cut 9 bases from V and 2 bases from J; bases unmatched to any gene: 4. The V gene's germline CDR1 is MNHEY and CDR2 SMNVEV (reference sequence). This CDR3 has 12 residues. In DNA form, the CDR3 reads TGTGCCAGGACAGGGAGACCCTACGAGCAGTACTTC. As protein: CARTGRPYEQYF.

This sequence joins TRBV5-6 and TRBJ1-1, with D unresolved. The V and J ends lost 4 bases and 1 base respectively, with 11 bases between them. CDR3 length: 14 amino acids. From germline, CDR1 is SGHDT and CDR2 YYEEEE. The CDR3 sequence is CASSLAHGNTEAFF. The CDR3 DNA is TGTGCCAGCAGCCTGGCCCACGGGAACACTGAAGCTTTCTTT. Full variable domain (rest looked up from reference TRBV5-6 and TRBJ1-1): DAGVTQSPTHLIKTRGQQVTLRCSPKSGHDTVSWYQQALGQGPQFIFQYYEEEERQRGNFPDRFSGHQFPNYSSELNVNALLLGDSALYLCASSLAHGNTEAFFGQGTRLTVV.

This chain uses TRBV19 with TRBJ2-7; 11 nucleotides line up with TRBD2. Germline loops: CDR1 LNHDA, CDR2 SQIVND (reference sequence). V trimming: 3 bases; J trimming: 2 bases; junction bases outside the gene matches: 3. The CDR3 is 15 residues long. The CDR3 sequence: CASSIGTSGTYEQYF. The CDR3 DNA reads TGTGCCAGTAGTATTGGGACTAGCGGTACCTACGAGCAGTACTTC.

The CDR3 coding sequence is TGTGCCAGCAGCTTACTTTGGGGGAAGGGGAGAATGAACACTGAAGCTTTCTTT. It translates to CASSLLWGKGRMNTEAFF. This chain connects TRBV13 to TRBJ1-1; D might be TRBD1 (5 bases). The CDR3 runs 18 residues. V gave up 2 bases and J gave up 0 bases, with 19 bases separating them. From germline, CDR1 is PRHDT and CDR2 FYEKMQ (reference sequence).

This clone has just one count. The chain couples TRBV28 to TRBJ2-5; no clear D. Germline values: CDR1 MDHEN, CDR2 SYDVKM. Trimming removed 5 bases from V and 7 bases from J, with 11 bases in between. The CDR3 is 12 residues long. The CDR3 loop reads CASSRGERTQYF. CDR3 DNA sequence: TGTGCCAGCAGTCGAGGAGAGAGGACCCAGTACTTC.